One and the same sample provided the 24 T cell receptor beta chains below, sequenced in a study of STAT5B mutations in CD4+ large granular lymphocyte leukemia. Data came from immunoSEQ multiplex PCR; TCRdb stores just in-frame clones and leaves some out. The sample contains about 40,000 clones, 80% to 90% of which appear only once. The sample consisted of CD4+ T cells from blood buffy coats. These receptors all stem from a human donor in good health.

V and J are TRBV5-1 and TRBJ2-1; 11 nucleotides agree with TRBD2. Germline assignment: CDR1 SGHRS and CDR2 YFSETQ. The CDR3 sequence is 15 residues long. Trimming removed 4 bases from V and 4 bases from J; junction bases left unmatched: 4. In DNA form, the CDR3 reads TGCGCCAGCAGCATGGGACTAGCGGATTACAATGAGCAGTTCTTC. This encodes CASSMGLADYNEQFF.

This clone was seen only once. The rearrangement links TRBV5-4 to TRBJ2-3; a weak D match, TRBD1 (5 bases). The CDR3 length is 16 residues. Trimming took 4 bases from V and 0 from J, leaving 15 bases between them. Germline-derived CDR1 and CDR2 are SGHNT and YYREEE (reference sequence). In nucleotides, the CDR3 is TGTGCCAGCAGCCCCAGGGCCAGCGCTAGCACAGATACGCAGTATTTT. Translating gives CASSPRASASTDTQYF.

The chain uses TRBV6-1 and TRBJ2-7; the match to TRBD2 covers 7 bases. CDR3 size: 15 residues. After removal of 2 bases from V and 2 bases from J, the junction contained 6 bases not matched to a gene. Germline V CDR1 and CDR2: MNHNS, SASEGT. The CDR3 DNA sequence: TGTGCCAGCAGTGAAACGACTAGCTTACCCTACGAGCAGTACTTC. Translation: CASSETTSLPYEQYF.

The gene calls are TRBV19 and TRBJ2-7; 8 bases match TRBD1. The germline V gene encodes CDR1 LNHDA and CDR2 SQIVND (reference sequence). The V segment lost 8 bases and the J segment 2 bases; nucleotides outside the gene matches: 5. The CDR3 spans 13 residues. The CDR3 sequence is CASSTGVTYEQYF. The CDR3 DNA follows: TGTGCCAGTTCGACAGGGGTTACCTACGAGCAGTACTTC.

This clone was counted between two and nine times. This chain links TRBV19 with TRBJ1-1; the D gene is possibly TRBD1 (6 bases). Germline CDR1 reads LNHDA; CDR2 reads SQIVND (reference sequence). V was shortened by 7 bases and J by 1 base, with 10 bases between the two germline ends. This CDR3 region has 13 residues. CDR3 sequence reads: CASNGQWNTEAFF. The CDR3 DNA follows: TGTGCCAGTAATGGACAGTGGAACACTGAAGCTTTCTTT.

The chain joins TRBV7-6 to TRBJ2-3, with D unclear. From germline, CDR1 is SGHVS and CDR2 FNYEAQ. The CDR3 spans 12 residues. V was clipped by 5 bases and J by 1 base, with 4 bases between them. CDR3 sequence reads: CASSQRTDTQYF. As DNA, the CDR3 is TGTGCCAGCAGCCAACGCACAGATACGCAGTATTTT. Looking up the rest from reference TRBV7-6 and TRBJ2-3 gives the full variable domain: GAGVSQSPRYKVTKRGQDVALRCDPISGHVSLYWYRQALGQGPEFLTYFNYEAQQDKSGLPNDRFSAERPEGSISTLTIQRTEQRDSAMYRCASSQRTDTQYFGPGTRLTVL.

This clone was detected only once. V gene TRBV7-8 combines with J gene TRBJ1-1, with D possibly matching TRBD1 (5 bases). V was pared by 4 bases and J by 0 bases, with 12 bases between. Germline V gene data show CDR1 as SGHVS and CDR2 as FQNEAQ. This CDR3 is built from 15 residues. CDR3 region: CASSSREGMNTEAFF. CDR3 coding DNA: TGTGCCAGCAGCTCGAGGGAGGGGATGAACACTGAAGCTTTCTTT.

The chain uses TRBV7-2 and TRBJ2-7; possibly TRBD1 or TRBD2 for D (5 bases each). The V end was cut by 1 base, the J end by 2 bases, with 15 bases between. There are 16 residues in the CDR3. Per germline, CDR1 SGHTA and CDR2 FQGNSA. The CDR3 DNA is TGTGCCAGCAGCTTAGTTTCGGGGACCGCTACCTACGAGCAGTACTTC. Translation: CASSLVSGTATYEQYF.

V is TRBV7-3 and J is TRBJ1-3, with D maybe TRBD1 (5 bases). From germline, CDR1 is SGHTA and CDR2 FQGTGA. Trimming took off 5 bases at V and 0 bases at J, with 11 bases between the two ends. The length of the CDR3 is 15 residues. CDR3 in amino acids: CASSPDTSSGNTIYF. The CDR3 nucleotides read TGTGCCAGCAGCCCGGACACGAGCTCTGGAAACACCATATATTTT. The full variable domain, completed using reference TRBV7-3 and TRBJ1-3, is GAGVSQTPSNKVTEKGKYVELRCDPISGHTALYWYRQSLGQGPEFLIYFQGTGAADDSGLPNDRFFAVRPEGSVSTLKIQRTERGDSAVYLCASSPDTSSGNTIYFGEGSWLTVV.

This chain's CDR3 is CASSFLGISNTGELFF. As DNA, the CDR3 is TGTGCCAGCAGTTTTCTAGGCATTTCGAACACCGGGGAGCTGTTTTTT. The chain employs TRBV7-9 and TRBJ2-2; the D is unclear. The CDR3 length is 16 residues. Germline lookup yields CDR1 SEHNR and CDR2 FQNEAQ (reference sequence). V was trimmed by 6 bases and J by 0 bases, leaving 14 bases between them.

This sequence joins TRBV28 and TRBJ1-5; the match to TRBD1 covers 10 bases. The germline gives CDR1 MDHEN, CDR2 SYDVKM. The J segment lost 4 bases and the V segment lost 6 bases, leaving 12 bases of the junction unmatched. CDR3 size: 17 residues. This chain's CDR3 is CASRYGTGEGLNQPQHF. Here the CDR3 DNA reads TGTGCCAGCAGATATGGGACAGGGGAGGGTTTAAATCAGCCCCAGCATTTT.

V and J are TRBV21-1 and TRBJ2-5; the listed D gene, TRBD2, was not tested against the DNA. TRBV21-1 is listed as a pseudogene. The CDR3 sequence is 10 residues long. CDR3 region: CAKLNQTQYF. CDR3 sequence (DNA): TGTGCCAAGCTGAATCAGACCCAGTACTTC.

CDR3 nucleotide sequence: TGTGCCAGCATCCACCGGGACAGGGGGCGTGGGCAGTATTTT. It translates to CASIHRDRGRGQYF. The chain uses TRBV28 and TRBJ2-3; 12 positions agree with TRBD1. V gave up 7 bases and J gave up 11 bases; unmatched junction bases: 10. From germline, CDR1 is MDHEN and CDR2 SYDVKM. This CDR3 spans 14 amino acids.

The CDR3 nucleotides read TGTGCCAGCAGCCAAGAGGGCACGGGCAGGAGCTCCTACGAGCAGTACTTC. Its translation is CASSQEGTGRSSYEQYF. The chain employs TRBV4-2 and TRBJ2-7; D gene unclear. The CDR3 covers 17 residues. V lost 0 bases and J lost 0, with 15 bases in between. Per germline, CDR1 LGHNA and CDR2 YNFKEQ.

The chain uses TRBV7-2 and TRBJ2-3; D not resolved. With 3 bases removed from V and 0 bases from J, the gap between germline ends came to 10 bases. CDR1 is SGHTA, CDR2 FQGNSA, per germline. The CDR3 length is 15 residues. CDR3 in DNA: TGTGCCAGCAGCTTCTCCACGGCCAGCACAGATACGCAGTATTTT. As protein: CASSFSTASTDTQYF.

The chain employs TRBV10-3 and TRBJ1-2, with unresolved D. Trimming shortened V by 6 bases and J by 4 bases, and 12 bases separated the two germline ends. Germline CDR1 and CDR2: ENHRY and SYGVKD. The CDR3 is 13 amino acids. The CDR3 region has the DNA TGTGCCATCAGCGCCACCGGAACCTATGGCTACACCTTC. It specifies CAISATGTYGYTF.

The V and J genes are TRBV5-1 and TRBJ2-1; D may be TRBD2 (5 bases). CDR1 SGHRS and CDR2 YFSETQ come from the germline V gene. Trimming left V 0 bases short and J 8 bases short, with 12 bases between. CDR3 length equals 14 residues. The CDR3 DNA follows: TGCGCCAGCAGCTTGGGGGGAGTCGACTATGAGCAGTTCTTC. Translating it yields CASSLGGVDYEQFF. The entire variable domain, with the rest obtained from reference TRBV5-1 and TRBJ2-1, is as follows: KAGVTQTPRYLIKTRGQQVTLSCSPISGHRSVSWYQQTPGQGLQFLFEYFSETQRNKGNFPGRFSGRQFSNSRSEMNVSTLELGDSALYLCASSLGGVDYEQFFGPGTRLTVL.

This clone was recorded once. J is TRBJ2-1 and V is TRBV15; 8 bases line up with TRBD1. This CDR3 has 19 residues. Unmatched junction bases numbered 11, after V lost 1 base and J lost 0 bases. The germline V gene encodes CDR1 LNHNV and CDR2 YYDKDF (reference sequence). CDR3 in DNA: TGTGCCACCAGCAGAGGTTCACAGGGGGTAGATTCCTCCTACAATGAGCAGTTCTTC. This encodes CATSRGSQGVDSSYNEQFF.

The V gene is TRBV19, the J gene TRBJ1-3; D ambiguous. The germline V and J ends were trimmed by 3 bases and 2 bases, with 5 bases remaining between them. Germline V CDR1 and CDR2: LNHDA, SQIVND (reference sequence). The CDR3 is 13 residues long. In DNA, the CDR3 is TGTGCCAGTAGTATGAGGACTGGAAACACCATATATTTT. The encoded protein is CASSMRTGNTIYF.

The chain uses TRBV28 and TRBJ1-1, with 9 bases fitting TRBD1. V gave up 3 bases and J gave up 11 bases; unmatched junction bases: 7. This CDR3 comprises 13 residues. Germline CDR1 reads MDHEN; CDR2 reads SYDVKM. The DNA of the CDR3 is TGTGCCAGCAGTTTCCAGAACAGGGGGCCCGCTTTCTTT. It translates to CASSFQNRGPAFF.

This rearrangement joins TRBV10-3 to TRBJ2-1; 8 bases line up with TRBD2. V shed 3 bases and J 4 bases; nucleotides not matched to a gene: 5. CDR3 length: 15 amino acids. The germline V gene has CDR1 ENHRY and CDR2 SYGVKD. The CDR3 loop is CAISEQRESYNEQFF. CDR3 bases: TGTGCCATCAGTGAACAGCGGGAGTCGTACAATGAGCAGTTCTTC.

The sample holds a few counts of this clone. The sample holds other DNA sequences that translate to the same CDR3. The rearrangement joins TRBV28 to TRBJ1-5; no clear D. The germline V and J ends were trimmed by 5 bases and 4 bases, with 6 bases remaining between them. Germline assignment: CDR1 MDHEN and CDR2 SYDVKM. The length of the CDR3 is 12 residues. CDR3 protein: CASSLGNQPQHF. CDR3 sequence (DNA): TGTGCCAGCAGTCTTGGGAATCAGCCCCAGCATTTT.

The chain is built from TRBV19 and TRBJ1-2; D uncertain. V lost 5 bases and J lost 4, with 20 bases in between. This CDR3 is built from 16 residues. Germline V lookup: CDR1 LNHDA, CDR2 SQIVND (reference sequence). The CDR3 sequence is CASSDSVRDSSYGYTF. DNA for the CDR3: TGTGCCAGTAGTGACTCTGTGAGGGATTCCAGCTATGGCTACACCTTC.

This chain uses TRBV5-1 with TRBJ1-1, with D perhaps matching TRBD1 (6 bases). V was clipped by 0 bases and J by 1 base, with 16 bases between them. The CDR3 length is 17 residues. In germline, CDR1 is SGHRS, CDR2 YFSETQ. CDR3 nucleotide sequence: TGCGCCAGCAGCTTGGATCCGGGGGCGACGAGGAACACTGAAGCTTTCTTT. Protein sequence: CASSLDPGATRNTEAFF.